This T cell receptor (beta chain) was recorded in a study of T cells in Graves' hyperthyroidism and ophthalmopathy. Study overall: Blood from the periphery was taken at initial diagnosis, before any treatment.

The germline V and J ends were trimmed by 0 bases and 7 bases, with 16 bases remaining between them. Germline V lookup: CDR1 LGHNA, CDR2 YNFKEQ. There are 16 residues in the CDR3. Graves' hyperthyroidism qualified as stable when ophthalmopathy did not progress within 18 months. Amplified TCR beta CDR3 regions derived from RNA transcripts. HTBI primers were the set used in a first-round RT-PCR of the TCR CDR3. MiXCR was run by TCRdb on the multiplex PCR reads, yielding one entry per CDR3 protein. The top ten clones hold approximately 10% of a sample with some 400,000 distinct CDR3 sequences, roughly 14% of them seen once.

The clonotype was recovered from a woman in her fifties or sixties with Graves' hyperthyroidism. Sequencing input: blood. V gene TRBV4-2 combines with J gene TRBJ1-5, with D perhaps matching TRBD1 (6 bases). The CDR3 region is CASSQEVQRGGQPQHF. CDR3 DNA sequence: TGTGCCAGCAGCCAAGAAGTGCAGAGGGGGGGGCAGCCCCAGCATTTT.